This T cell receptor (beta chain) was observed in a study of OX40 agonist ivuxolimab in advanced cancers. Study overall: The dose-escalation cohort had hepatocellular carcinoma, melanoma, renal cell or head and neck cancer. Among those treated, three patients had partial responses, one with hepatocellular carcinoma and two with cutaneous melanoma. Points from the study as a whole: There were, on average, more expanded clones in CD8+ T cells than in CD4+.

Assay: immunoSEQ multiplex PCR; the TCRdb copy retains only in-frame clones and omits some. The sample shows more than 40,000 clones, roughly 90% of them seen only once. V was shortened by 6 bases and J by 4 bases, with 15 bases between the two germline ends. From germline, CDR1 is SNHLY and CDR2 FYNNEI. The CDR3 covers 14 residues. For this clone: Its cognate antigen is unknown.

Patients with autoimmune history or systemic immunosuppression were excluded. The sample consisted of CD4+ or CD8+ T cells sorted from blood, taken in a trial of the OX40 agonist ivuxolimab. The sequence was collected from an adult with an advanced solid tumor such as melanoma, head and neck, liver or kidney cancer. V gene TRBV2 combines with J gene TRBJ1-1, with D possibly matching TRBD1 (6 bases). The DNA for the CDR3 is TGTGCCAGCAGGCCGGGGGCGAGGGGCACTGAAGCTTTCTTT. As protein: CASRPGARGTEAFF.